The source of this T cell receptor beta chain is a study of blood T cell repertoires in COVID-19. For the study at large: Italy, Spain and the United States were the sources of the convalescent and acute COVID-19 samples. T cells, B-cell-depleted T cells, or PBMCs supplied cDNA or gDNA.

The V gene lost 3 bases and the J gene lost 0 bases, with 21 bases spanning the gap. The CDR3 consists of 19 residues. Germline V gene sequence: CDR1 SEHNR, CDR2 FQNEAQ (reference sequence). Methods used by the authors: By means of reference gene primer amplification, nucleated cell counts were estimated. The data were produced by immunoSEQ multiplex PCR, yet TCRdb's version contains in-frame clones alone and is incomplete. D and trimming come from the DNA, and the V and J calls and clone size come from that table. The sample shows under 300,000 clones, roughly 88% of them seen only once. The genes are TRBV7-9 and TRBJ1-5; tentative D call: TRBD1 (6 bases). The sample was peripheral blood. The origin of this receptor is a woman aged 25 to 39 with active or convalescent COVID-19. The CDR3 sequence is CASSFRGAGDLNSNQPQHF. The CDR3 DNA sequence: TGTGCCAGCAGCTTTAGAGGGGCAGGGGATCTAAATAGCAATCAGCCCCAGCATTTT.